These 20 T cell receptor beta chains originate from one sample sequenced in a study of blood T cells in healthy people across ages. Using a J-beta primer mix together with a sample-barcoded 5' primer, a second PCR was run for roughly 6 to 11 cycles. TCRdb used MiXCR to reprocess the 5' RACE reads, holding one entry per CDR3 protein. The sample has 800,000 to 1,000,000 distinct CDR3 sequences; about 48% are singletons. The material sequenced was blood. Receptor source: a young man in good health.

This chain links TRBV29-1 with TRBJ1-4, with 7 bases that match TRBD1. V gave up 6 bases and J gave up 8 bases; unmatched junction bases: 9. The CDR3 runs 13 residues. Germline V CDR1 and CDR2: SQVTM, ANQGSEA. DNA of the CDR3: TGCAGCGTGGAACAGGGGATCGAGGAAAAACTGTTTTTT. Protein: CSVEQGIEEKLFF.

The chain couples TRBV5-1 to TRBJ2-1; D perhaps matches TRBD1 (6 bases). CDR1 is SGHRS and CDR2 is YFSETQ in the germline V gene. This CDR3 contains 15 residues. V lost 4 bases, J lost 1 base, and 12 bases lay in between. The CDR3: CASSAVRGSYNEQFF. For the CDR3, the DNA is TGCGCCAGCAGCGCTGTCAGGGGTTCCTACAATGAGCAGTTCTTC.

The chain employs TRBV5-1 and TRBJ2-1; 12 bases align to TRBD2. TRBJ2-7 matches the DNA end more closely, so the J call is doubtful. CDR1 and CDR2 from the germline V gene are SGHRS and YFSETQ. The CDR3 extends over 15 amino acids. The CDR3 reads CASSSSGGASNEQYF. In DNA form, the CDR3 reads TGCGCCAGCAGCTCTAGCGGGGGGGCCTCCAATGAGCAGTACTTC.

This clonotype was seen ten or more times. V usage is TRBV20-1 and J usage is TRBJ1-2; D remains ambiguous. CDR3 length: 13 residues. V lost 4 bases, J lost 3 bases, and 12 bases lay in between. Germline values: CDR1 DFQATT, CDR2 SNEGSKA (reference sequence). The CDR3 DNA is TGCAGTGCTAAACCCGACGGATACTATGGCTACACCTTC. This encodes CSAKPDGYYGYTF.

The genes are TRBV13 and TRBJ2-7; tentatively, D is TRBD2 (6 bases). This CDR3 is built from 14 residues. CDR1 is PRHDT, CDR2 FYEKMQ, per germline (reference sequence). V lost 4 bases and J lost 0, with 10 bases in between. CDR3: CASSWRGLSYEQYF. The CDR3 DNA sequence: TGTGCCAGCAGCTGGAGGGGCCTCTCCTACGAGCAGTACTTC.

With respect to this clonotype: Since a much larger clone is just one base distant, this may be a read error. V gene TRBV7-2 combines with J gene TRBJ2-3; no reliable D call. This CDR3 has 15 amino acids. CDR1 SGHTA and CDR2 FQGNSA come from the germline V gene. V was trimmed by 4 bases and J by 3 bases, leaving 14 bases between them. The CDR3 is CASSSLSAPTDTQYF. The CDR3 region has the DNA TGTGCCAGCAGCTCCCTGTCAGCTCCGACAGATACGCAGTATTTT.

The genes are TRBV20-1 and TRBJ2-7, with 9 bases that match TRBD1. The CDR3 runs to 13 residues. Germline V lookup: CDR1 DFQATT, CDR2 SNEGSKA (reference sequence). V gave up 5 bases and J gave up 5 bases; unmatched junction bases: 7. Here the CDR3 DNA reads TGCAGTGCTCTCCGGGACAGGGACAACGAGCAGTACTTC. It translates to CSALRDRDNEQYF.

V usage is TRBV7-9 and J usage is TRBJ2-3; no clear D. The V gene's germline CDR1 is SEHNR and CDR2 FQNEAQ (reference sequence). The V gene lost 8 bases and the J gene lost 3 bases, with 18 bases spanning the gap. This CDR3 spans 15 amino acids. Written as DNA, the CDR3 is TGTGCCAGCGGAAGGTGGGCCTCAGAAACAGATACGCAGTATTTT. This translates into CASGRWASETDTQYF.

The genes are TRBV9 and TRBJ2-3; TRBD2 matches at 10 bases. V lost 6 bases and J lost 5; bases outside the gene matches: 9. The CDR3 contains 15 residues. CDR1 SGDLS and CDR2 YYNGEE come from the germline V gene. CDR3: CASNPGTSAGDTQYF. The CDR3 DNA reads TGTGCCAGCAACCCCGGGACTAGCGCGGGAGATACGCAGTATTTT.

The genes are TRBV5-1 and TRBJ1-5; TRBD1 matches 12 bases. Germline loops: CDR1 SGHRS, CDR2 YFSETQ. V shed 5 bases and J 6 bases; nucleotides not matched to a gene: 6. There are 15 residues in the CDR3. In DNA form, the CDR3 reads TGCGCCAGCAGTCCCGGGACAGGGGGCGGTCAGCCCCAGCATTTT. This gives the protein CASSPGTGGGQPQHF.

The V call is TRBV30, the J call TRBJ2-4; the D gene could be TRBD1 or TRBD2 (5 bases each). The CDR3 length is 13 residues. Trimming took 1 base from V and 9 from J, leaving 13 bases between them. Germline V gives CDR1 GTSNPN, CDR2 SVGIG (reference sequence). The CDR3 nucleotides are TGTGCCTGGAGTGACCTACCGGGACGCATTCAGTACTTC. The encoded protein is CAWSDLPGRIQYF.

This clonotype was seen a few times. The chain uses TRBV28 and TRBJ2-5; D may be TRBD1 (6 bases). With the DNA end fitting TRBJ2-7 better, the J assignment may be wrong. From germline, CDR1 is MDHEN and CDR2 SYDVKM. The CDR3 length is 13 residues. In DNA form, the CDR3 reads TGTGCCAGCAGTGCCCGGGACACCTACGAGCAGTACTTC. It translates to CASSARDTYEQYF.

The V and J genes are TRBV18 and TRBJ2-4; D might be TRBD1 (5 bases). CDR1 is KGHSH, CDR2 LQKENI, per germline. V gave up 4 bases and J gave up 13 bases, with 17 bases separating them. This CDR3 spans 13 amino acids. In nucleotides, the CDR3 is TGTGCCAGCTCACTTAGTGACAGTCGAGAGCAGTACTTC. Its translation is CASSLSDSREQYF.

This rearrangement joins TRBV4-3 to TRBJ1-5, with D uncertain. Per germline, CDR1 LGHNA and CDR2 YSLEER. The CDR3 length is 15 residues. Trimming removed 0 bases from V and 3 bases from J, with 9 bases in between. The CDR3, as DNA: TGCGCCAGCAGCCAAGATGGGCAGAACAATCAGCCCCAGCATTTT. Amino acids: CASSQDGQNNQPQHF.

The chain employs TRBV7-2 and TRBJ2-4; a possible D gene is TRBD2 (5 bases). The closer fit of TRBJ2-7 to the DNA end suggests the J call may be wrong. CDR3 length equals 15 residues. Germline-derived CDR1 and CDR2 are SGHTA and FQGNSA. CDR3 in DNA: TGTGCCAGCAGCCCATTCGGACTGGGCTCCTACGAGCAGTACTTC. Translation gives CASSPFGLGSYEQYF.

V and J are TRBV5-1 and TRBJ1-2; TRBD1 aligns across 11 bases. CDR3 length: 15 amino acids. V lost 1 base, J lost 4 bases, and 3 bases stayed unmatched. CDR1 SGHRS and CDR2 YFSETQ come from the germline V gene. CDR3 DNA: TGCGCCAGCAGCTTGAGCGGACAGGGGGCCTATGGCTACACCTTC. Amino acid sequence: CASSLSGQGAYGYTF.

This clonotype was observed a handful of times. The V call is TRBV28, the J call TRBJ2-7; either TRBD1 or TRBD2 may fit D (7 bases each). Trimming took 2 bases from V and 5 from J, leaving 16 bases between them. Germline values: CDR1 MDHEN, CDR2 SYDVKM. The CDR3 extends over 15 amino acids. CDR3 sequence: CASSLGTRGRDEQYF. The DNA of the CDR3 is TGTGCCAGCAGTTTAGGTACCAGGGGGAGGGACGAGCAGTACTTC.

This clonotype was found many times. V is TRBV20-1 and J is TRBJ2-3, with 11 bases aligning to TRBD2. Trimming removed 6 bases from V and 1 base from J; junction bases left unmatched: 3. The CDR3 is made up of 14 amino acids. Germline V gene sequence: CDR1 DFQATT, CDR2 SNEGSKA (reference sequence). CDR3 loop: CSAILAGGTDTQYF. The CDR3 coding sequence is TGCAGTGCAATACTAGCGGGGGGCACAGATACGCAGTATTTT.

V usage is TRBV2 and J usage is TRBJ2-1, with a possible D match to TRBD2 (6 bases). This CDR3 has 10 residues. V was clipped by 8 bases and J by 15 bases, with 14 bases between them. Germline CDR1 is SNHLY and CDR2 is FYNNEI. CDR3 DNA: TGTGCCAGCCGGGACTTTCTTTGGTTCTTC. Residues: CASRDFLWFF.

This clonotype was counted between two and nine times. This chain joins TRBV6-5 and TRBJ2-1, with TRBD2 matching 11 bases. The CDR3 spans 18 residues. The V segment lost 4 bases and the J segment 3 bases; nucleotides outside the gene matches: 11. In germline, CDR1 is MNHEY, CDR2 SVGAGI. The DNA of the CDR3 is TGTGCCAGCAGTTCCCCGACTAGCGGGGCCCACATCTACAATGAGCAGTTCTTC. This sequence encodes CASSSPTSGAHIYNEQFF.